The source of this T cell receptor beta chain is a study of blood T cell repertoires in COVID-19. The CDR3 covers 17 residues. Trimming cost V 1 base and J 4 bases; bases outside gene matches: 5. Germline V gene data show CDR1 as KGHSH and CDR2 as LQKENI. As processed by the authors: For nucleated cells, counts were estimated from reference gene primer amplification. TCRdb's table, derived via immunoSEQ multiplex PCR, lists solely in-frame clones and lacks some. The DNA was the basis for D and trimming; V, J and clone size are from that table. The sample has hundreds of thousands of clones, roughly 90% seen once; the top ten hold less than 3%.

The receptor was isolated from a woman aged 45-65 years who had recovered from COVID-19. This chain uses TRBV18 with TRBJ1-6; TRBD1 matches at 9 bases. The sequenced material came from PBMCs or T cells enriched from blood (not recorded which). CDR3 sequence (DNA): TGTGCCAGCTCACCACAAAGACAGGGGGGATATAATTCACCCCTCCACTTT. Residues: CASSPQRQGGYNSPLHF.